Reported below is one TCR beta chain. Germline V gives CDR1 LGHDT, CDR2 YNNKEL (reference sequence). The CDR3 totals 14 residues. V was pared by 3 bases and J by 2 bases, with 10 bases between. This sample is drawn from a study of blood T cell repertoires in COVID-19. At the level of the study: Collection of acute and convalescent COVID-19 samples took place in the United States, Italy and Spain. Sources were T cells, B-cell-depleted T cells, or PBMCs; the material itself was cDNA or gDNA.

In the original processing: Amplification from reference gene primers served as the basis for estimated nucleated cell counts. Produced via immunoSEQ multiplex PCR; TCRdb's table is partial and in-frame only. V, J and clone size reflect that table, while D and trimming were determined from the DNA. Among about 42,000 clones, about 85% were seen once, and the ten largest hold roughly 13%. This chain connects TRBV3-1 (or the pseudogene TRBV3-2) to TRBJ1-1, with a weak D call TRBD1 (6 bases). The receptor's source is a woman aged 70-85 years in a cohort sampled during active COVID-19. What was sequenced was peripheral blood. Written as DNA, the CDR3 is TGTGCCAGCAGCCACGGGACACTTAACACTGAAGCTTTCTTT. It yields the protein CASSHGTLNTEAFF.